This record covers a single T cell receptor (beta chain). The table came from immunoSEQ multiplex PCR; TCRdb's copy has only in-frame clones and leaves some out. This table has 150,000 to 200,000 clones, about 90% appearing once. Allocation to cohorts depended on clinical history reported by the participants. Germline values: CDR1 MNHEY, CDR2 SVGAGI. The CDR3 is 12 amino acids. V lost 8 bases, J lost 8 bases, and 15 bases lay in between. This sample was included in a study of blood T cell repertoires in COVID-19. At the level of the study: Donors in the United States, Italy and Spain gave samples during acute or convalescent COVID-19.

The clonotype was recovered from a human donor with acute COVID-19. The donor label of this sample is uncertain. The specimen sequenced was PBMCs or T cells enriched from blood (not recorded which). This chain links TRBV6-5 with TRBJ1-1, with TRBD1 as a possible D gene (5 bases). The DNA of the CDR3 is TGTGCCAGCGCAGGGAGGATCTTGGAAGCTTTCTTT. It codes for CASAGRILEAFF.